This T cell receptor beta chain was captured in a study of blood T cells in healthy people across ages. Broader study findings: Diversity of TCR beta correlated strongly with naive T cell percentage. From one million sequenced T cells, diversity estimates were lower bounds. Unknown donor CMV status possibly confounded expanded clonotype changes.

This clonotype was seen at least ten times. Its matching antigen is unknown. Combining a sample-barcoded 5' primer with a J-beta primer mix, a second PCR ran for roughly 7 to 11 cycles. With 12 random nucleotides, a template-switch adaptor tagged each individual cDNA molecule. TCRdb itself ran the 5' RACE reads through MiXCR, one entry per CDR3 protein. Of hundreds of thousands of distinct CDR3 sequences listed, 32% are singletons. CDR1 and CDR2 (germline): SGHTA, FQGNSA. Trimming pared 6 bases from V and 10 bases from J, leaving 19 bases between. This CDR3 spans 14 amino acids. The specimen was blood. The genes are TRBV7-2 and TRBJ2-1; perhaps TRBD2 as D (6 bases). The sequence was obtained from an elderly woman in good health. The CDR3 DNA follows: TGTGCCAGCAGTCCCCAGGAGGGGCGCCGGGAGCAGTTCTTC. Translation gives CASSPQEGRREQFF.